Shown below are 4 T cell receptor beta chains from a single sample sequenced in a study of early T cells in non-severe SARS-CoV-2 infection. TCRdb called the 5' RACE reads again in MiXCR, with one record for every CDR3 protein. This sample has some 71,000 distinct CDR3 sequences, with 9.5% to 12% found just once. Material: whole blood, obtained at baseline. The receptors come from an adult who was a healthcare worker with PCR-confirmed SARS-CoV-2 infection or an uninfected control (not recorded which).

CDR3 coding DNA: TGTGCCATCAGTGAGGGAGGGTTTGGAGATACGCAGTATTTT. Protein: CAISEGGFGDTQYF. The chain has TRBV10-3 and TRBJ2-3, with D perhaps matching TRBD2 (6 bases). Between the trimmed V and J ends, which lost 2 bases and 5 bases, there was a span of 11 bases. This CDR3 comprises 14 residues. Germline lookup yields CDR1 ENHRY and CDR2 SYGVKD.

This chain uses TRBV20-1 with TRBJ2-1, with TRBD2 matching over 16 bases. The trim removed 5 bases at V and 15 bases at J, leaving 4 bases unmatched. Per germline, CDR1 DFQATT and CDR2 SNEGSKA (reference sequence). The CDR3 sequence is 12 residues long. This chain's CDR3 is CSAGTSGRAPFF. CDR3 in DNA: TGCAGTGCTGGGACTAGCGGGAGGGCCCCGTTCTTC.

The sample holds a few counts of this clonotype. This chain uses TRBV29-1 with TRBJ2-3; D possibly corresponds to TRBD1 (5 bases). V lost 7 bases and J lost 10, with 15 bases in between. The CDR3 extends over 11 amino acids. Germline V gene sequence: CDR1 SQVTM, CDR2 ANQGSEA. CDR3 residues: CSGKTDSPQYF. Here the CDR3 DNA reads TGCAGCGGAAAGACAGACTCTCCGCAGTATTTT.

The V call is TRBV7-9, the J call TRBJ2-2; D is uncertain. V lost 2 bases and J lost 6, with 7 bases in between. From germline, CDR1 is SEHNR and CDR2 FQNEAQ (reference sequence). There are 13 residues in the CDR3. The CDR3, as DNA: TGTGCCAGCAGCTTAAAAGTTCCCGGGGAGCTGTTTTTT. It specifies CASSLKVPGELFF.